This T cell receptor beta chain was sequenced for a study of blood T cell repertoires in COVID-19. Study-level background: Specimens from acute and convalescent COVID-19 originated in the United States, Italy and Spain.

The CDR3 runs 12 residues. V was shortened by 7 bases and J by 5 bases, with 11 bases between the two germline ends. The germline CDR1 and CDR2 sequences are MNHNY and SVGAGI (reference sequence). Authors' methods: Researchers report that nucleated cell counts were estimated from reference gene primer amplification. Assay: immunoSEQ multiplex PCR; the TCRdb copy retains only in-frame clones and omits some. D and trimming were read from the DNA, whereas the V and J calls and clone size are those reported in that table. The repertoire holds under 350,000 clones, with roughly 85% as singletons. The J gene is TRBJ1-1, the V gene TRBV6-6, with a possible D match to TRBD1 (5 bases). What was sequenced was peripheral blood. This receptor was taken from a man aged 60-69 years who had recovered from COVID-19. The CDR3 protein is CASMLRQTEAFF. The CDR3 nucleotides are TGTGCCAGCATGTTAAGACAGACTGAAGCTTTCTTT.